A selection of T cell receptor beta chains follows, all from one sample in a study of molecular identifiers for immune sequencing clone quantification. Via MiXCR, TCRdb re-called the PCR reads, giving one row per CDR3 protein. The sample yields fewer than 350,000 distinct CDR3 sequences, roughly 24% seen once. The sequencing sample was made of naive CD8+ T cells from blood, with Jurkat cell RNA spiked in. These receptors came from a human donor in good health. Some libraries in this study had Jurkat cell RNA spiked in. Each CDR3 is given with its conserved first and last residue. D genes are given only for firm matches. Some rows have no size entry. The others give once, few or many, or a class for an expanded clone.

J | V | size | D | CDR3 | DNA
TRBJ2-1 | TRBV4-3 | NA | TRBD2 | CASSQTSGGAVGYNEQFF | TGCGCCAGCAGCCAAACCAGCGGGGGGGCCGTTGGTTACAATGAGCAGTTCTTC
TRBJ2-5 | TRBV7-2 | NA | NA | CASSLGEEGAETQYF | TGTGCCAGCAGCTTAGGGGAGGAGGGGGCAGAGACCCAGTACTTC
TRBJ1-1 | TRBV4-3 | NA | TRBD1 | CVSSLHRGTEAFF | TGCGTCAGCAGCCTTCACAGGGGCACTGAAGCTTTCTTT
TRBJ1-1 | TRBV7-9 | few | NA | CASSLGIEGNTEAFF | TGTGCCAGCAGCTTAGGAATCGAGGGGAACACTGAAGCTTTCTTT
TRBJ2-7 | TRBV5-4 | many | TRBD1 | CASSFRDRAHEQYF | TGTGCCAGCAGCTTCCGGGACAGGGCCCACGAGCAGTACTTC
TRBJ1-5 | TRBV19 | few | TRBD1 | CASSTRTGSNQPQHF | TGTGCCAGTAGTACTAGGACAGGGTCGAATCAGCCCCAGCATTTT
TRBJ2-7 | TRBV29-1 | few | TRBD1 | CSVEGDSSYEQYF | TGCAGCGTTGAGGGGGACAGCTCCTACGAGCAGTACTTC
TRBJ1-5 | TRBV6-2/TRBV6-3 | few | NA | CASSQYWASSNQPQHF | TGTGCCAGCAGTCAATATTGGGCGTCTAGCAATCAGCCCCAGCATTTT
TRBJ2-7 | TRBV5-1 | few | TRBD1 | CASSWNGQANEQYF | TGCGCCAGCAGCTGGAACGGACAGGCAAACGAGCAGTACTTC
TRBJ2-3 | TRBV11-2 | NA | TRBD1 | CASMDRVSSSNTDTQYF | TGTGCCAGCATGGACAGGGTTTCTTCGAGCAACACAGATACGCAGTATTTT
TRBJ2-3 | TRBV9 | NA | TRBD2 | CASSVEGGGATDTQYF | TGTGCCAGCAGCGTAGAGGGCGGGGGGGCCACAGATACGCAGTATTTT
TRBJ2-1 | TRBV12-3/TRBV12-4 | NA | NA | CASSLGLNSYSEQFF | TGTGCCAGCAGTTTAGGACTCAACTCCTACAGTGAGCAGTTCTTC
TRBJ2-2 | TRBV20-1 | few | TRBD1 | CSARETGGTGELFF | TGCAGTGCTAGAGAGACAGGGGGCACCGGGGAGCTGTTTTTT
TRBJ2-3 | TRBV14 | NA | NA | CASSQETGTDTQYF | TGTGCCAGCAGCCAAGAGACAGGCACAGATACGCAGTATTTT
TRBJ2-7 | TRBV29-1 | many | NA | CSAQFASYEQYF | TGCAGCGCCCAGTTCGCCAGCTACGAGCAGTACTTC
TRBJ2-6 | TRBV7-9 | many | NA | CASSLELGSSGANVLTF | TGTGCCAGCAGCTTAGAGTTGGGTAGCTCTGGGGCCAACGTCCTGACTTTC
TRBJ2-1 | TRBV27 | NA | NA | CASSMQGGEQFF | TGTGCCAGCAGTATGCAGGGAGGTGAGCAGTTCTTC
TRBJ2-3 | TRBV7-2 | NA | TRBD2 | CSSSLARGLAAQDTQYF | TGTTCCAGCAGCTTAGCCCGGGGACTAGCGGCACAAGATACGCAGTATTTT
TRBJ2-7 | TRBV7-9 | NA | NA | CASSFRGAEQYF | TGTGCCAGCAGCTTCCGGGGAGCCGAGCAGTACTTC
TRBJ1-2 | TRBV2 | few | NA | CASSPPYLTNYGYTF | TGTGCCAGTTCACCCCCGTACCTGACTAACTATGGCTACACCTTC
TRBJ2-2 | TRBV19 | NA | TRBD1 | CASSSWDRVNTGELFF | TGTGCCAGTAGTTCCTGGGACAGGGTGAACACCGGGGAGCTGTTTTTT
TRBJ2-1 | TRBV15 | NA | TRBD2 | CATSRGYGSGDNEQFF | TGTGCCACCAGCAGAGGGTATGGTAGCGGGGACAATGAGCAGTTCTTC
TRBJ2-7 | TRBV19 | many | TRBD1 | CASSILGTAPEEQYF | TGTGCCAGTAGTATACTAGGGACAGCCCCGGAAGAGCAGTACTTC
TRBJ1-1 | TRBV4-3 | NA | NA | CASSQDALRGTEAFF | TGCGCCAGCAGCCAAGACGCCCTGAGGGGCACTGAAGCTTTCTTT
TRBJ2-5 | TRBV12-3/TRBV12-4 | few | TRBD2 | CASSLPGLAGQETQYF | TGTGCCAGCAGTTTACCGGGACTAGCGGGGCAAGAGACCCAGTACTTC
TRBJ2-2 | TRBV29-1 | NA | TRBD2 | CSVSSGRVNTGELFF | TGCAGCGTTTCCAGCGGGAGGGTGAACACCGGGGAGCTGTTTTTT
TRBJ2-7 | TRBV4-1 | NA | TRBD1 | CASSLGTERSYEQYF | TGCGCCAGCAGCCTCGGGACAGAGCGCTCCTACGAGCAGTACTTC
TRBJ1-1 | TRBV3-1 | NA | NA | CASSPEMNTEAFF | TGTGCCAGCAGCCCGGAAATGAACACTGAAGCTTTCTTT
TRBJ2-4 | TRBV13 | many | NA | CASSANLAKNIQYF | TGTGCCAGCAGCGCGAACCTAGCCAAAAACATTCAGTACTTC
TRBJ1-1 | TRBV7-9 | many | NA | CASSLGDSTEAFF | TGTGCCAGCAGCTTAGGCGATAGCACTGAAGCTTTCTTT
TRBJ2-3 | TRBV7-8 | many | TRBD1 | CASSATGDTDTQYF | TGTGCCAGCAGCGCGACAGGGGACACAGATACGCAGTATTTT
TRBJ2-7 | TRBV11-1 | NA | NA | CASSLRARRPYEQYF | TGTGCCAGCAGCTTACGGGCTCGACGACCCTACGAGCAGTACTTC
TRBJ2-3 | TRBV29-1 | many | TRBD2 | CSVVVVGSGGVIPTDTQYF | TGCAGCGTTGTAGTCGTGGGTAGCGGGGGGGTAATACCCACAGATACGCAGTATTTT
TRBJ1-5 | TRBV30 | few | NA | CAWSFGTHSNQPQHF | TGTGCCTGGAGTTTCGGTACACATAGCAATCAGCCCCAGCATTTT
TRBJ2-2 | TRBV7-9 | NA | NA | CASSPLGTSNTGELFF | TGTGCCAGCAGCCCACTTGGGACATCGAACACCGGGGAGCTGTTTTTT
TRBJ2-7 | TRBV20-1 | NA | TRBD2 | CSAGSSGGLSYEQYF | TGCAGTGCTGGGAGTAGCGGGGGACTATCCTACGAGCAGTACTTC
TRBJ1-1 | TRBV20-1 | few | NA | CSARDTGTSYTRAEAFF | TGCAGTGCTAGAGATACCGGGACCTCATATACACGCGCTGAAGCTTTCTTT
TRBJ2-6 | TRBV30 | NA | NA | CAWSVHQLSGANVLTF | TGTGCCTGGAGTGTACATCAGCTCTCTGGGGCCAACGTCCTGACTTTC
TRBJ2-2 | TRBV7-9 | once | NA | CASSPGVSTGELFF | TGTGCCAGCAGCCCGGGAGTTTCTACCGGGGAGCTGTTTTTT
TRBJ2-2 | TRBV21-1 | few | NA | CATQAPCAGELFF | TGTGCCACCCAGGCCCCTTGTGCCGGGGAGCTGTTTTTT
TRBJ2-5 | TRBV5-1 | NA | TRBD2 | CASGSGTSASETQYF | TGCGCCAGCGGATCCGGGACTAGCGCCTCAGAGACCCAGTACTTC
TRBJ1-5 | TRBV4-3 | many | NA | CASSQDRALSNQPQHF | TGCGCCAGCAGCCAAGACAGGGCCCTTAGCAATCAGCCCCAGCATTTT
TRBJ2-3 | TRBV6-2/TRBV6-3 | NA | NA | CASSYWQGLTDTQYF | TGTGCCAGCAGTTACTGGCAGGGGCTCACAGATACGCAGTATTTT
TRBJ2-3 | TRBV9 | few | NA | CASSVGTYSSTDTQYF | TGTGCCAGCAGCGTCGGTACATACTCTAGCACAGATACGCAGTATTTT
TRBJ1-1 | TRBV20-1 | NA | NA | CSARDRLNALAFF | TGCAGTGCTAGAGATCGGCTCAACGCGTTAGCTTTCTTT
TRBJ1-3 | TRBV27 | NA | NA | CASRAPDSGNTIYF | TGTGCCAGCAGGGCCCCCGACTCTGGAAACACCATATATTTT
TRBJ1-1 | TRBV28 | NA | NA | CASSSPWTEAFF | TGTGCCAGCAGTTCACCCTGGACTGAAGCTTTCTTT
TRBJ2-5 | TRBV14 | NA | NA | CASSPWTVEQETQYF | TGTGCCAGCAGCCCGTGGACAGTCGAACAAGAGACCCAGTACTTC
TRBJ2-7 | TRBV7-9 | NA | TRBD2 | CASSPVGGGPAYF | TGTGCCAGCAGCCCGGTGGGCGGGGGGCCTGCGTACTTC
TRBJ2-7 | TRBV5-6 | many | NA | CASSFAQSYEQYF | TGTGCCAGCAGCTTCGCCCAGAGCTACGAGCAGTACTTC
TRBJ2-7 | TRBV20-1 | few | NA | CSARDWGASSYEQYF | TGCAGTGCTAGAGATTGGGGGGCCAGCTCCTACGAGCAGTACTTC
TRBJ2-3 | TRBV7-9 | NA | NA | CASSPKQGFGTDTQYF | TGTGCCAGCAGCCCGAAGCAGGGCTTTGGAACAGATACGCAGTATTTT
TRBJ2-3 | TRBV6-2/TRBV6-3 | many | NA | CANVDTQYF | TGTGCCAACGTAGATACGCAGTATTTT